This is a list of T cell receptor beta chains from one sample in a study of T-cell memory formation after mild COVID-19. TCRdb itself ran the 5' RACE reads through MiXCR, one entry per CDR3 protein. The table shows around 510,000 distinct CDR3 sequences, with less than 25% occurring only once. Material for sequencing was PBMCs or a T cell subset sorted from them (not recorded which). These receptors were obtained from an adult woman who had mild COVID-19 (a few samples of this study predate the infection). Cell type and time point are not known. Both conserved end residues are part of each CDR3. A D gene is named only where the DNA matches it firmly.

>TRBD1|TRBV7-9
CASSRGQSPSYEQYF
>TRBD1|TRBV20-1
CSAPTGGTLSEQFF
>-|TRBV12-3/TRBV12-4
CASSPRTANNEQFF
>-|TRBV7-8
CASSEYRDSPLHF
>-|TRBV7-3
CASSFWEGDTQYF
>-|TRBV7-2
CASSLGTGTSYEQYF
>-|TRBV7-9
CASSSPGRTRMEQYF
>TRBD1|TRBV9
CASSASLDRWTDTQYF
>-|TRBV20-1
CSATPGNNEQFF
>-|TRBV7-9
CASSFGQISPQHF
>TRBD1|TRBV2
CASRALRRDRGQETQYF
>-|TRBV12-3/TRBV12-4
CASTVKAFLSGNTIYF
>-|TRBV5-1
CASSLASQTYGYTF
>TRBD2|TRBV12-3/TRBV12-4
CASSPRVAGVTDTQYF
>-|TRBV7-2
CASSTWNNSPLHF
>-|TRBV7-3
CASSDQGSWTNEQFF
>TRBD2|TRBV20-1
CSAATSGGGDTQYF
>-|TRBV2
CASSEGWAEQFF
>TRBD1|TRBV29-1
CSVESGQGFEQYF
>-|TRBV30
CAWSVGSNQPQHF
>TRBD1|TRBV4-1
CASSRGQGTGSPLHF
>-|TRBV5-1
CASRNSLDTQYF
>-|TRBV13
CASSLRGHLNTGELFF
>-|TRBV24-1
CATSDQSSNPLYGYTF
>TRBD1|TRBV7-9
CASSPYTGEETQYF
>TRBD1|TRBV4-1
CASSQGLRGQGQYF
>TRBD1|TRBV5-1
CASSLGTGTYEQYF
>-|TRBV21-1
CASSKEIRISYEQYF
>TRBD2|TRBV5-1
CASSFSRTSRETQYF
>-|TRBV7-2
CASSLDFGRPEAFF
>TRBD2|TRBV4-2
CASIKQDSGGPSYNEQFF
>-|TRBV5-1
CASSLEEAGDGYTF
>-|TRBV15
CATSRGGSGANVLTF